This paragraph covers one TCR beta chain sequence. Its antigen is unidentified. With 60 Vbeta and 13 Jbeta primers, the PCR was carried out. Produced via immunoSEQ multiplex PCR; TCRdb's table is partial and in-frame only. The table has 200,000 or so clones, about 77% seen once; the top ten hold over 2%. This sample stems from a study of cytomegalovirus exposure and HLA in healthy donors. As for the study in general: Unique TCRs from HLA-typed donors, 75 million to 100 million of them, were held in an early data release.

Study-wide results and limits: A list of 150 or so TCR beta chains associated with cytomegalovirus was given. There were reportedly fewer N-insertions in an Asian-associated ancestry cluster than the approximately 630-donor mean, in a later analysis.

With V trimmed by 5 bases and J by 1 base, 4 bases remained unmatched. The germline V gene encodes CDR1 SGHTA and CDR2 FQGNSA. The CDR3 consists of 15 residues. The rearrangement uses TRBV7-2 and TRBJ2-2; 7 bases line up with TRBD1. The source of this sequence is a woman aged 25 to 45 in good health and CMV-seropositive. Sequencing was carried out using PBMCs. CDR3 sequence (DNA): TGTGCCAGCAGCCGTACAGGGGAGAACACCGGGGAGCTGTTTTTT. Its protein product is CASSRTGENTGELFF.